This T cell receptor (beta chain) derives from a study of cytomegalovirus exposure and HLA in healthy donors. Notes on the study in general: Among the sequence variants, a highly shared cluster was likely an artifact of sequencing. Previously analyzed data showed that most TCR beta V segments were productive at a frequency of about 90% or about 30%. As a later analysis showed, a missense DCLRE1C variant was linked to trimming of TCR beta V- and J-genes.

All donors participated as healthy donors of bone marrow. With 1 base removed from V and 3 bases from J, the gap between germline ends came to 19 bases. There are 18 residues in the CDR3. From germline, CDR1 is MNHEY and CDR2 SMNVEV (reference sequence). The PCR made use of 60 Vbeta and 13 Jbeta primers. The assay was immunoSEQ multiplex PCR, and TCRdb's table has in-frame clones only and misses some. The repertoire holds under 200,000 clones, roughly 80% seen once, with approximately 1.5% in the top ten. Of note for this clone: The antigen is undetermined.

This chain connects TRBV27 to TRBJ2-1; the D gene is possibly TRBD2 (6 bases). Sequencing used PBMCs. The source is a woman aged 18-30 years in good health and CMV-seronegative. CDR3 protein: CASSLLGVGDSRYNEQFF. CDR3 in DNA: TGTGCCAGCAGTTTATTAGGGGTTGGGGACTCCCGCTACAATGAGCAGTTCTTC.